This passage covers 30 T cell receptor beta chains from one sample sequenced in a study of response to subunit inactivated influenza vaccine. MiXCR, applied by TCRdb to the RT-PCR reads, yields one record per CDR3 protein. This table has 430,000 or so distinct CDR3 sequences, over 9.5% appearing once. The material was PBMCs from blood, obtained 45 days after vaccination. The receptors come from a man in his fifties who received an inactivated influenza vaccine.

This clonotype was counted many times. The genes are TRBV9 and TRBJ1-3, with D tentatively TRBD1 (5 bases). CDR3 length equals 15 residues. V lost 6 bases and J 1 base, leaving 14 bases between the germline ends. Germline CDR1 is SGDLS and CDR2 is YYNGEE. The CDR3 loop reads CASTPGDRSGNTIYF. The DNA of the CDR3 is TGTGCCAGCACACCGGGGGATAGGTCTGGAAACACCATATATTTT.

V and J are TRBV7-9 and TRBJ2-7; D ambiguous. CDR1 and CDR2 from the germline V gene are SEHNR and FQNEAQ (reference sequence). This CDR3 region has 15 residues. The V gene lost 0 bases and the J gene lost 4 bases, with 13 bases spanning the gap. The CDR3: CASSLALPGSYEQYF. The CDR3 DNA is TGTGCCAGCAGCTTAGCGCTCCCGGGCTCATACGAGCAGTACTTC.

This clonotype was observed many times. The chain couples TRBV7-2 to TRBJ1-2; maybe TRBD1 (6 bases). Trimming stripped 5 bases from V and 2 bases from J, with 9 bases between. Per germline, CDR1 SGHTA and CDR2 FQGNSA. This CDR3 contains 13 residues. The CDR3 loop reads CASSIDRNYGYTF. DNA of the CDR3: TGTGCCAGCAGCATAGACAGGAACTATGGCTACACCTTC.

This clonotype was found many times. This chain joins TRBV4-3 and TRBJ2-1; D not certain. Trimming pared 0 bases from V and 4 bases from J, leaving 10 bases between. CDR1 is LGHNA, CDR2 YSLEER, per germline. The CDR3 contains 15 residues. The CDR3 region is CASSQDTGLYNEQFF. In DNA form, the CDR3 reads TGCGCCAGCAGCCAAGATACGGGCCTATACAATGAGCAGTTCTTC.

V gene TRBV5-1 combines with J gene TRBJ2-1; D unclear. Trimming removed 0 bases at V and 8 bases at J, with 21 bases between. CDR1 SGHRS and CDR2 YFSETQ come from the germline V gene. The CDR3 is made up of 17 amino acids. Written as DNA, the CDR3 is TGCGCCAGCAGCTTGGCGAGGTTTAGGATCCGAGGCGATGAGCAGTTCTTC. It yields the protein CASSLARFRIRGDEQFF.

This clonotype showed up just a few times. CDR3 in DNA: TGTGCCAGCAGCCAAAACCCCCTGGGGGTCACCGGGGAGCTGTTTTTT. Translation: CASSQNPLGVTGELFF. The chain carries TRBV4-2 and TRBJ2-2, with D perhaps matching TRBD1 or TRBD2 (5 bases each). From germline, CDR1 is LGHNA and CDR2 YNFKEQ. Trimming removed 2 bases at V and 4 bases at J, with 14 bases between. This CDR3 contains 16 residues.

The V and J genes are TRBV7-9 and TRBJ2-7, with D unresolved. The CDR3 spans 14 residues. V lost 6 bases to trimming and J lost 1 base, with 13 bases between them. The germline CDR1 and CDR2 sequences are SEHNR and FQNEAQ (reference sequence). The CDR3 protein is CASSPFFGSYEQYF. Written as DNA, the CDR3 is TGTGCCAGCAGTCCCTTTTTCGGGTCCTACGAGCAGTACTTC.

The rearrangement joins TRBV7-9 to TRBJ2-7; D perhaps matches TRBD1 (7 bases). V was trimmed by 5 bases and J by 2 bases, leaving 16 bases between them. CDR1 and CDR2 from the germline V gene are SEHNR and FQNEAQ (reference sequence). CDR3 length: 15 amino acids. CDR3 amino acids: CASSPGGTAAYEQYF. In nucleotides, the CDR3 is TGTGCCAGCAGCCCGGGCGGGACAGCGGCCTACGAGCAGTACTTC.

The table lists this clonotype with a few counts. The chain joins TRBV24-1 to TRBJ2-2, with TRBD1 matching 7 bases. V shed 9 bases, J shed 0 bases, and the junction held 3 bases outside the gene matches. The CDR3 is 14 amino acids. CDR1 and CDR2 from the germline V gene are KGHDR and SFDVKD. The DNA of the CDR3 is TGTGCCACCCGACAGGGTACGAACACCGGGGAGCTGTTTTTT. As protein: CATRQGTNTGELFF.

The chain employs TRBV24-1 and TRBJ2-3; tentatively, D is TRBD1 (5 bases). The CDR3 spans 15 residues. From germline, CDR1 is KGHDR and CDR2 SFDVKD. The V and J ends lost 3 bases and 2 bases respectively, with 11 bases between them. The CDR3 DNA follows: TGTGCCACCAGTGATGACAGTCTAGTCACAGATACGCAGTATTTT. Translated, it gives CATSDDSLVTDTQYF.

The CDR3 nucleotides are TGTGCCAGCAGCTACGGACTAGCGGGAGGGAACGATGAGCAGTTCTTC. This sequence encodes CASSYGLAGGNDEQFF. V is TRBV7-2 and J is TRBJ2-1; TRBD2 agrees at 15 bases. Per the germline V gene, CDR1 is SGHTA and CDR2 is FQGNSA. J gave up 8 bases and V 4 bases, and 6 bases lay outside the gene matches. The CDR3 runs to 16 residues.

This clonotype was counted many times. The V and J genes are TRBV10-3 and TRBJ2-1; D gene uncertain. CDR1 and CDR2 (germline): ENHRY, SYGVKD. The length of the CDR3 is 13 residues. Deletions cut 2 bases from V and 2 bases from J, with 4 bases between. CDR3 bases: TGTGCCATCAGTGAGGCCCCCTACAATGAGCAGTTCTTC. Translated: CAISEAPYNEQFF.

This clonotype was observed at least ten times. The chain combines TRBV12-3 or TRBV12-4 with TRBJ2-1, with 12 bases matching TRBD2. With 2 bases clipped from V and 8 bases from J, the junction kept 1 base outside the gene matches. This CDR3 has 14 amino acids. This CDR3 is CASSLLAGGDEQFF. The CDR3 coding sequence is TGTGCCAGCAGTTTACTAGCGGGAGGGGATGAGCAGTTCTTC.

The chain couples TRBV7-9 to TRBJ2-7; no reliable D call. The CDR3 has 16 residues. From germline, CDR1 is SEHNR and CDR2 FQNEAQ (reference sequence). Between the trimmed V and J ends, which lost 1 base and 2 bases, there was a span of 15 bases. CDR3 in DNA: TGTGCCAGCAGCTTAGATCGTTCGGGCAGACCCTACGAGCAGTACTTC. It codes for CASSLDRSGRPYEQYF.

The chain recombines TRBV4-2 with TRBJ1-1; D remains unclear. V lost 0 bases and J 5 bases, leaving 16 bases between the germline ends. The CDR3 contains 16 residues. Germline V gene data show CDR1 as LGHNA and CDR2 as YNFKEQ. CDR3 nucleotide sequence: TGTGCCAGCAGCCAAGATTTATGGAAGGGAGGGACTGAAGCTTTCTTT. Amino acids: CASSQDLWKGGTEAFF.

This rearrangement joins TRBV29-1 to TRBJ2-2, with D perhaps assigned TRBD1 or TRBD2 (5 bases each). The germline V and J ends were trimmed by 6 bases and 2 bases, with 10 bases remaining between them. The CDR3 is 13 residues long. Germline assignment: CDR1 SQVTM and CDR2 ANQGSEA. The CDR3 reads CSVREPNTGELFF. The CDR3 DNA follows: TGCAGCGTCAGGGAGCCTAACACCGGGGAGCTGTTTTTT.

The V and J genes are TRBV19 and TRBJ2-3; 8 bases line up with TRBD2. This CDR3 has 13 residues. The germline CDR1 and CDR2 sequences are LNHDA and SQIVND (reference sequence). With V trimmed by 9 bases and J by 6 bases, 8 bases remained unmatched. This CDR3 reads CASRGGVSDTQYF. As DNA, the CDR3 is TGTGCCAGCCGGGGGGGGGTATCGGATACGCAGTATTTT. Full variable domain (remainder filled in from reference TRBV19 and TRBJ2-3): DGGITQSPKYLFRKEGQNVTLSCEQNLNHDAMYWYRQDPGQGLRLIYYSQIVNDFQKGDIAEGYSVSREKKESFPLTVTSAQKNPTAFYLCASRGGVSDTQYFGPGTRLTVL.

This clonotype showed up many times. This chain connects TRBV7-2 to TRBJ2-3, with 8 nucleotides matching TRBD2. J was trimmed by 6 bases and V by 6 bases; bases with no gene match: 8. CDR1 is SGHTA and CDR2 is FQGNSA in the germline V gene. This CDR3 is built from 14 residues. For the CDR3, the DNA is TGTGCCAGCAGTCTACGGACTAGCCGCGATACGCAGTATTTT. Translating gives CASSLRTSRDTQYF. Full variable domain (remainder filled in from reference TRBV7-2 and TRBJ2-3): GAGVSQSPSNKVTEKGKDVELRCDPISGHTALYWYRQSLGQGLEFLIYFQGNSAPDKSGLPSDRFSAERTGGSVSTLTIQRTQQEDSAVYLCASSLRTSRDTQYFGPGTRLTVL.

This chain joins TRBV11-2 and TRBJ2-1; the match to TRBD2 covers 13 bases. With 7 bases clipped from V and 0 bases from J, the junction kept 9 bases outside the gene matches. This CDR3 is built from 18 residues. The germline V gene has CDR1 SGHAT and CDR2 FQNNGV. The CDR3 DNA sequence: TGTGCCAGCACCCTAGGGACTAGCGGGGAGAGCTCCTACAATGAGCAGTTCTTC. Translating it yields CASTLGTSGESSYNEQFF.

This clonotype has only a few counts. The chain uses TRBV29-1 and TRBJ2-5; 7 bases are a match to TRBD2. V lost 6 bases to trimming and J lost 12 bases; unmatched junction nucleotides: 22. The CDR3 contains 15 residues. CDR1 and CDR2 (germline): SQVTM, ANQGSEA. The DNA of the CDR3 is TGCAGCGTCGACTTGGTACCGACTAGCTCGGTTCACAAGTACTTC. Amino acid sequence: CSVDLVPTSSVHKYF.

Only a few counts were recorded for this clonotype. The V call is TRBV5-1, the J call TRBJ2-7, with TRBD1 matching over 9 bases. The CDR3 sequence is 17 residues long. Unmatched junction bases numbered 9, after V lost 2 bases and J lost 0 bases. Looked up from germline, CDR1 is SGHRS and CDR2 is YFSETQ. The CDR3 loop is CASSLNAGTGSSYEQYF. The CDR3 DNA sequence: TGCGCCAGCAGCTTAAATGCCGGGACAGGGAGCTCCTACGAGCAGTACTTC.

J is TRBJ2-1 and V is TRBV4-3; tentative D call: TRBD2 (6 bases). Germline CDR1 reads LGHNA; CDR2 reads YSLEER. V was pared by 3 bases and J by 6 bases, with 12 bases between. This CDR3 spans 14 amino acids. In nucleotides, the CDR3 is TGCGCCAGCAGCCAGGGACTGGGGCTCAATGAGCAGTTCTTC. It yields the protein CASSQGLGLNEQFF.

This clonotype was counted at least ten times. The CDR3 nucleotides read TGTGCCAGCAGCCCCCAGGGGGCTGAAGCTTTCTTT. Encoded protein: CASSPQGAEAFF. The chain employs TRBV12-3 or TRBV12-4 and TRBJ1-1; TRBD1 aligns across 7 bases. The CDR3 runs 12 residues. V was pared by 6 bases and J by 6 bases, with 4 bases of the junction left unmatched.

The chain uses TRBV6-6 and TRBJ1-5; perhaps TRBD1 as D (5 bases). The CDR3 has 15 residues. The germline V gene encodes CDR1 MNHNY and CDR2 SVGAGI (reference sequence). The V and J ends lost 4 bases and 0 bases respectively, with 10 bases between them. The DNA of the CDR3 is TGTGCCAGCAGTTCATCCAGGGCTAGCAATCAGCCCCAGCATTTT. Translated: CASSSSRASNQPQHF.

This chain connects TRBV18 to TRBJ1-1; D possibly corresponds to TRBD1 (6 bases). This CDR3 spans 12 amino acids. CDR1 is KGHSH, CDR2 LQKENI, per germline. V lost 4 bases, J lost 8 bases, and 11 bases lay in between. The CDR3 DNA reads TGTGCCAGCTCACGGGACAACCGAGAAGCTTTCTTT. This gives the protein CASSRDNREAFF. The variable domain in full, with the rest retrieved from reference TRBV18 and TRBJ1-1, is NAGVMQNPRHLVRRRGQEARLRCSPMKGHSHVYWYRQLPEEGLKFMVYLQKENIIDESGMPKERFSAEFPKEGPSILRIQQVVRGDSAAYFCASSRDNREAFFGQGTRLTVV.

The gene calls are TRBV20-1 and TRBJ2-7; 8 bases map to TRBD2. Per germline, CDR1 DFQATT and CDR2 SNEGSKA (reference sequence). Trimming took 3 bases from V and 4 from J; bases not matched to a gene: 11. This CDR3 is 15 amino acids long. Written as DNA, the CDR3 is TGCAGTGCTAGTGATGTTAGCGGGATCTATTACGAGCAGTACTTC. It is translated as CSASDVSGIYYEQYF.

This clonotype was seen just once. At one end the junction does not follow the germline gene, possibly because of a read error. The chain couples TRBV6-5 to TRBJ2-2; 7 nucleotides align to TRBD1. This CDR3 is 16 amino acids long. Germline loops: CDR1 MNHEY, CDR2 SVGAGI. For the CDR3, the DNA is TGTACCAGCAGTTACTCGACAGGGCGCGACACCGGGGAGCTGTTTTTT. Protein sequence: CTSSYSTGRDTGELFF.

The CDR3 reads CASSQDHGAEQYF. CDR3 coding DNA: TGTGCCAGCAGCCAAGATCACGGAGCCGAGCAGTACTTC. This sequence joins TRBV14 and TRBJ2-7, with D hard to call. The germline gives CDR1 SGHDN, CDR2 FVKESK. CDR3 length equals 13 residues. V lost 0 bases and J 6 bases, leaving 9 bases between the germline ends.

CDR3 nucleotides: TGTGCCAGCAGCTATCTCTCGGCCCCACTAGGAGAGCAGTACTTC. Translation: CASSYLSAPLGEQYF. The genes are TRBV7-2 and TRBJ2-7; D may be TRBD2 (5 bases). Germline assignment: CDR1 SGHTA and CDR2 FQGNSA. This CDR3 has 15 residues. V was pared by 4 bases and J by 7 bases, with 20 bases between.

The rearrangement uses TRBV11-2 and TRBJ2-7, with TRBD1 identical over 8 bases. The V and J ends lost 5 bases and 4 bases, in that order; junction bases with no gene match: 7. This CDR3 comprises 14 residues. Germline V gene lookup returns CDR1 SGHAT and CDR2 FQNNGV. The CDR3 coding sequence is TGTGCCAGCAGCAGGACAGGGAATGGGTACGAGCAGTACTTC. Translating gives CASSRTGNGYEQYF.